A single T cell receptor (beta chain) is shown here with its context. The same CDR3 can be traced to other DNA sequences in this sample. The sample comes from a study of shared clonotypes between healthy human individuals. The naive CD8 subset, CD45RO-negative cells positively selected for CCR7, excluded terminally differentiated effector memory CD45RA+ cells. HIV-negative, healthy adults without recent acute infections or vaccinations were the donors. Within Nashville, Tennessee resided all donors, each a Caucasian adult. Germline CDR1 and CDR2: MNHEY and SMNVEV (reference sequence). Trimming removed 6 bases from V and 6 bases from J, with 11 bases in between. The CDR3 is 12 amino acids. Evenly divided among several immunoSEQ plates was the genomic DNA of each subset. The assay was immunoSEQ multiplex PCR, and TCRdb's table has in-frame clones only and misses some. The sample lists nearly 2 million clones; about 95% were seen once.

V is TRBV27 and J is TRBJ1-1; tentatively, D is TRBD1 (6 bases). The sequenced sample was naive CD8+ T cells sorted from blood. The origin of this receptor is a man between 18 and 35 years old in good health. The CDR3 DNA sequence: TGTGCCAGCAGCCTACAGGGTGCTGAAGCTTTCTTT. Its protein product is CASSLQGAEAFF.